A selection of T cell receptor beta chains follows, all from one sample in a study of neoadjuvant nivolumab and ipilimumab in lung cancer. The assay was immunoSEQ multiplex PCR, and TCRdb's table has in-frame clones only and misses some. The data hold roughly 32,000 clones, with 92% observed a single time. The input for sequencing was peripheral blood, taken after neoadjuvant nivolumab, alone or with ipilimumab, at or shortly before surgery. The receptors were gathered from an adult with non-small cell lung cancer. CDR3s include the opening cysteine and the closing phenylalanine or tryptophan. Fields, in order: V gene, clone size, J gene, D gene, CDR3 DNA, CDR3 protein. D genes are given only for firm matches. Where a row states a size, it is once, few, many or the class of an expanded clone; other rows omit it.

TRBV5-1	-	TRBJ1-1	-	TGCGCCAGCAGCTCCGAGGGAGATAACACTGAAGCTTTCTTT	CASSSEGDNTEAFF
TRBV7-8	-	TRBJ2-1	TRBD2	TGTGCCAGCAGCCCACTCGGGACTAGCGGGAGTTTCACTGAGCAGTTCTTC	CASSPLGTSGSFTEQFF
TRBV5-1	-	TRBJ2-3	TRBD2	TGCGCCACAGGCCGGGACTATTCCACAGATACGCAGTATTTT	CATGRDYSTDTQYF
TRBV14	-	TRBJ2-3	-	TGTGCCAGCAGCCCACAGGGGCGGGGAGATACGCAGTATTTT	CASSPQGRGDTQYF
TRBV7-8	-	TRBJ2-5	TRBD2	TGTGCCAGCAGCTTGGCTAGCGGGATTGGTGAGACCCAGTACTTC	CASSLASGIGETQYF
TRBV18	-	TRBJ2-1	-	TGTGCCAGCTCACCATCCCTGAGCTCCTACAATGAGCAGTTCTTC	CASSPSLSSYNEQFF
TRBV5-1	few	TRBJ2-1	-	TGCGCCAGCAGCTTGATCGGGGGCGCGGGGAATGAGCAGTTCTTC	CASSLIGGAGNEQFF
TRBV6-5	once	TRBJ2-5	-	TGTGCCAGCAGTTATCGAAGACACCCCGGCATGGAGACCCAGTACTTC	CASSYRRHPGMETQYF
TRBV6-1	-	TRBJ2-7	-	TGTGCCAGCACGGCAATGGACGAGGGCGAGCAGTACTTC	CASTAMDEGEQYF
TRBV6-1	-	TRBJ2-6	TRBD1	TGTGCCAGCAGTGAAACGTCAGGGGGCCACGGGGCCAACGTCCTGACTTTC	CASSETSGGHGANVLTF
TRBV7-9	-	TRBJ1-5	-	TGTGCCAGCAGCTTAGAAGGTCGTTCGGCGCCCCAGCATTTT	CASSLEGRSAPQHF
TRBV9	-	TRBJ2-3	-	TGTGCCAGCAGCCCCCCCGGACCAAGCACAGATACGCAGTATTTT	CASSPPGPSTDTQYF
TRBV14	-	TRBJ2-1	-	TGTGCCAGCAGCCAAGATCTGGTCGCTTCCTACAATGAGCAGTTCTTC	CASSQDLVASYNEQFF
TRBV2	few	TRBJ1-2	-	TGTGCCAGCAATAGAATAGGGGGCTACACCTTC	CASNRIGGYTF